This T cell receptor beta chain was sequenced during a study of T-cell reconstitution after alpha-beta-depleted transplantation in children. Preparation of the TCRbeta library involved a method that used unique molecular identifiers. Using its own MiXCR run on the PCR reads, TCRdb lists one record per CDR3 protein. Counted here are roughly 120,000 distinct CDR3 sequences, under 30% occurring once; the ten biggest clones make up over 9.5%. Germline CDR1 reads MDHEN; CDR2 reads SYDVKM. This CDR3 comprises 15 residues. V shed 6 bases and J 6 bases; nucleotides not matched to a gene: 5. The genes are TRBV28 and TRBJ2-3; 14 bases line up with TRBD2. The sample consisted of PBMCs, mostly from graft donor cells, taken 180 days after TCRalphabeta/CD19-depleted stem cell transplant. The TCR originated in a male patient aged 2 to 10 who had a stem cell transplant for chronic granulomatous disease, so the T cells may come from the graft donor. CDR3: CASRSTSGRVDTQYF. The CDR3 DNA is TGTGCCAGCAGATCGACTAGCGGGAGGGTGGATACGCAGTATTTT.